This T cell receptor beta chain was identified during a study of blood T cell repertoires in COVID-19. In the original workflow: Amplification of reference gene primers was used by the study to estimate nucleated cell counts. Assay: immunoSEQ multiplex PCR; the TCRdb copy retains only in-frame clones and omits some. V and J calls and clone size are those listed in that table; D and trimming were worked out from the DNA. The table lists 200,000 to 250,000 clones, 80% to 95% of them singletons. V lost 6 bases and J lost 4; bases outside the gene matches: 3. The CDR3 is 12 amino acids. Germline CDR1 and CDR2: SQVTM and ANQGSEA.

What was sequenced was peripheral blood. V is TRBV29-1 and J is TRBJ1-5; TRBD1 agrees at 7 bases. This receptor was obtained from a man in his 60s with COVID-19, enrolled during active disease. DNA for the CDR3: TGCAGCGTAGGGACAGTTAATCAGCCCCAGCATTTT. This codes for CSVGTVNQPQHF.